This TCR beta chain emerged from a study of spatial heterogeneity in lung cancer. Study results and limitations: Mutation tallies in tumors tracked expanded intratumoral alpha and beta TCR counts.

TCRdb re-derived calls from the 5' RACE reads in MiXCR, one entry per CDR3 protein. The table has a few thousand distinct CDR3 sequences, 8.4% seen once; the top ten hold about 16%. Regarding time point: sample taken at primary tumor resection. The study sequenced unsorted whole RNA from tumor, nontumor lung or frozen PBMC. About this clonotype itself: Its cognate antigen is unknown.

The CDR3 sequence is 15 residues long. V shed 1 base and J shed 4 bases, with 13 bases lying between them. CDR1 and CDR2 (germline): SGHAT, FQNNGV. V gene TRBV11-2 combines with J gene TRBJ2-5; TRBD2 is a possible D gene (5 bases). The sample in question was lung tumor tissue, obtained at surgery. The source is a female donor with early-stage non-small cell lung cancer. The CDR3 DNA follows: TGTGCCAGCAGCTTAGGCGGAGGACGGGTAGAGACCCAGTACTTC. It yields the protein CASSLGGGRVETQYF.